This T cell receptor (beta chain) was recorded in a study of metastatic and nonmetastatic thyroid tumors. About the research overall: Where malignant and benign thyroid patients were concerned, repertoires were compared across blood and tumor or nodule tissue. Points from the study as a whole: It was reportedly found that TCR beta diversity was significantly higher in malignant thyroid tumors than in benign nodules, a difference seen in both blood and tumor samples.

In the original analysis: The study built a papillary thyroid cancer distant-metastasis classifier from CDR3 differences across clinicopathological groups. With MiXCR, TCRdb called clones anew from the PCR reads. The V and J calls, along with clone size, are taken from TCRdb and not from the paper's own processing. The sample has roughly 40,000 clones, about 17% seen once; the top ten hold around 9.9%. No patient received treatment before thyroid surgery. Many counts were recorded for this clone. Its antigen is still unknown. The V and J ends lost 5 bases and 7 bases, in that order; junction bases with no gene match: 4. Germline V gene sequence: CDR1 MNHNS, CDR2 SASEGT. The CDR3 is 12 residues long.

This sequence originates from a female donor with papillary thyroid cancer or a benign thyroid nodule (not recorded which). Some clones in this sample may be carry-over from other donors' samples. The V gene is TRBV6-1, the J gene TRBJ1-1, with TRBD1 matching over 7 bases. The sample taken for sequencing was tumor tissue. The CDR3 loop is CASSQQGFEAFF. The CDR3 coding sequence is TGTGCCAGCAGTCAACAGGGGTTTGAAGCTTTCTTT.